Below are 12 T cell receptor beta chains sequenced from a single sample in a study of OX40 agonist ivuxolimab in advanced cancers. Assay: immunoSEQ multiplex PCR; the TCRdb copy retains only in-frame clones and omits some. The profile shows 15,000 to 20,000 clones, roughly 75% of them singletons. The material was CD4+ or CD8+ T cells sorted from blood, obtained in a trial of the OX40 agonist ivuxolimab. The receptors were sampled from an adult with an advanced solid tumor such as melanoma, head and neck, liver or kidney cancer.

A single count supports this clone. The chain carries TRBV7-9 and TRBJ2-7, with a weak D call TRBD2 (5 bases). Germline assignment: CDR1 SEHNR and CDR2 FQNEAQ (reference sequence). V was cut by 5 bases and J by 5 bases, with 10 bases left in between. This CDR3 has 12 amino acids. Written as DNA, the CDR3 is TGTGCCAGCAGCACCGGGAACCACGAGCAGTACTTC. It is translated as CASSTGNHEQYF.

The V and J genes are TRBV5-1 and TRBJ2-3; D is perhaps TRBD1 (6 bases). Germline V CDR1 and CDR2: SGHRS, YFSETQ. There are 15 residues in the CDR3. Trimming shortened V by 2 bases and J by 4 bases, and 14 bases separated the two germline ends. In DNA form, the CDR3 reads TGCGCCAGCAGCTTATGGACAGACCTGGCAGATACGCAGTATTTT. Translating it yields CASSLWTDLADTQYF.

Turning to this clone: Its ends do not fully match the called genes, so a read error is possible. The V call is TRBV5-3, the J call TRBJ1-1, with D hard to call. TRBV5-3 qualifies as an ORF whose function is uncertain. This CDR3 has 13 residues. The CDR3 here is CASSLRPPEVAFF. CDR3 bases: TGTGCCAGCAGCTTAAGACCGCCTGAGGTAGCTTTCTTT.

The V call is TRBV5-6, the J call TRBJ2-7; the D is unclear. Germline CDR1 and CDR2: SGHDT and YYEEEE. The CDR3 has 17 residues. Trimming removed 5 bases at V and 1 base at J, with 22 bases between. CDR3 amino acids: CASRPGPRLRKSYEQYF. CDR3 DNA sequence: TGTGCCAGCAGACCCGGTCCGAGACTCCGAAAGTCCTACGAGCAGTACTTC.

This clone was recorded a few times. This chain joins TRBV6-4 and TRBJ1-5; D gene unclear. CDR3 length equals 14 residues. Germline V gene sequence: CDR1 MRHNA, CDR2 SNTAGT. Deletions cut 4 bases from V and 1 base from J, with 8 bases between. CDR3 DNA sequence: TGTGCCAGCAGTGTCGTTCCGAGCAATCAGCCCCAGCATTTT. Translation: CASSVVPSNQPQHF.

The DNA of the CDR3 is TGTGCCACCAGCAGAGGCGCGACAAGCTCTGGAAACACCATATATTTT. This translates into CATSRGATSSGNTIYF. The V and J genes are TRBV15 and TRBJ1-3, with D hard to call. V lost 1 base and J 0 bases, leaving 10 bases between the germline ends. The germline V gene encodes CDR1 LNHNV and CDR2 YYDKDF (reference sequence). The CDR3 has 16 amino acids.

By proportion, this clone is medium-sized. The V and J genes are TRBV30 and TRBJ1-2; 9 positions match TRBD1. The CDR3 is made up of 15 amino acids. Germline loops: CDR1 GTSNPN, CDR2 SVGIG (reference sequence). J gave up 0 bases and V 3 bases, and 5 bases lay outside the gene matches. The CDR3 bases are TGTGCCTGGAGCGGGGGACAGGGACCTAACTATGGCTACACCTTC. This codes for CAWSGGQGPNYGYTF.

This chain connects TRBV14 to TRBJ2-7; D uncertain. V was trimmed by 0 bases and J by 8 bases, leaving 8 bases between them. Per the germline V gene, CDR1 is SGHDN and CDR2 is FVKESK. This CDR3 region has 12 residues. CDR3 protein: CASSQDNSQQYF. Here the CDR3 DNA reads TGTGCCAGCAGCCAAGACAACAGCCAGCAGTACTTC.

The chain carries TRBV19 and TRBJ1-3; no reliable D call. The germline gives CDR1 LNHDA, CDR2 SQIVND (reference sequence). Trimming stripped 3 bases from V and 0 bases from J, with 6 bases between. This CDR3 is 14 amino acids long. In DNA, the CDR3 is TGTGCCAGTAGTATTTTTGACTCTGGAAACACCATATATTTT. Its translation: CASSIFDSGNTIYF.

CDR3 protein: CASSLFRGNEQYF. For the CDR3, the DNA is TGTGCCAGCAGTTTATTCCGGGGGAACGAGCAGTACTTC. The chain couples TRBV28 to TRBJ2-7; possibly TRBD2 for D (6 bases). Between the trimmed V and J ends, which lost 1 base and 5 bases, there was a span of 9 bases. This CDR3 is 13 amino acids long. Germline CDR1 MDHEN, CDR2 SYDVKM.

The sample holds a few counts of this clone. The chain links TRBV5-6 to TRBJ2-1, with D perhaps assigned TRBD1 or TRBD2 (5 bases each). This CDR3 contains 16 residues. V dropped 0 bases and J dropped 2 bases, with 12 bases sitting between them. Germline V lookup: CDR1 SGHDT, CDR2 YYEEEE. The CDR3 coding sequence is TGTGCCAGCAGCTTGGCCGTCGGGGCCGCCTACAATGAGCAGTTCTTC. Encoded protein: CASSLAVGAAYNEQFF. The complete variable domain, with remaining parts taken from reference TRBV5-6 and TRBJ2-1, reads DAGVTQSPTHLIKTRGQQVTLRCSPKSGHDTVSWYQQALGQGPQFIFQYYEEEERQRGNFPDRFSGHQFPNYSSELNVNALLLGDSALYLCASSLAVGAAYNEQFFGPGTRLTVL.

The rearrangement links TRBV7-3 to TRBJ2-3; D is possibly TRBD1 or TRBD2 (5 bases each). In germline, CDR1 is SGHTA, CDR2 FQGTGA. This CDR3 contains 15 residues. V lost 2 bases and J lost 2, with 11 bases in between. Here the CDR3 reads CASSLVGRTTDTQYF. CDR3 bases: TGTGCCAGCAGCTTAGTGGGACGGACCACAGATACGCAGTATTTT.